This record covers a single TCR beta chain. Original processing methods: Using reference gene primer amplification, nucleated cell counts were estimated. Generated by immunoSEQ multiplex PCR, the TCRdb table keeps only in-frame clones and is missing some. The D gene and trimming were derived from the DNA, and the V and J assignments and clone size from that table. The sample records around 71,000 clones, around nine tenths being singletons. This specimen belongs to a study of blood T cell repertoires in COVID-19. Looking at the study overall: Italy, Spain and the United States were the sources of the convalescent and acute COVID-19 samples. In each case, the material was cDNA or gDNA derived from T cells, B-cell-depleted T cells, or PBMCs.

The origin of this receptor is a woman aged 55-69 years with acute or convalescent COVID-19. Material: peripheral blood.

The CDR3, as DNA: TGCGCCAGCAGCTTAGAACCGGGGGTCACTGAAGCTTTCTTT. Residues: CASSLEPGVTEAFF. The chain links TRBV5-1 to TRBJ1-1; tentative D call: TRBD1 (5 bases). Germline CDR1 SGHRS, CDR2 YFSETQ. Trimming took 2 bases from V and 4 from J, leaving 12 bases between them. The CDR3 loop spans 14 amino acids.